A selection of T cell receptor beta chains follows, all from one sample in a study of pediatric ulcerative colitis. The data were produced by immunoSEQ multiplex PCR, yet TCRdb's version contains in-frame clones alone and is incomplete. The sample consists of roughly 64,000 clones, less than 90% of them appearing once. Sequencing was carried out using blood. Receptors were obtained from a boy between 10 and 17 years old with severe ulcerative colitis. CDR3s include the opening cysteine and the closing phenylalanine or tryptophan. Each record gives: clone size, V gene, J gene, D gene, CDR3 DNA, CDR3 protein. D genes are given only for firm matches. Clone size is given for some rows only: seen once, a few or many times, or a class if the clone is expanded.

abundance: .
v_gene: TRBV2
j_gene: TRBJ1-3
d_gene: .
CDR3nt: TGTGCGCGCACGGACCCTGGTTGGACCGAGAACTCTGGAAACACCATATATTTT
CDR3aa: CARTDPGWTENSGNTIYF

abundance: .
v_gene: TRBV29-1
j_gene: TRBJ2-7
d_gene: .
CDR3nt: TGCAGCGTTGAAGACAGGGGTTGGTCCTACGAGCAGTACTTC
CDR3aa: CSVEDRGWSYEQYF

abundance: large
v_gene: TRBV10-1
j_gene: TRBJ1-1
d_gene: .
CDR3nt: TGCGCCAGCAGTGAGGTTGGACGTGAAGCTTTCTTT
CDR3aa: CASSEVGREAFF

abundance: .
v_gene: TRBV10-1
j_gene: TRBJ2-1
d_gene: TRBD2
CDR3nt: TGCGCCAGCAGTAGACTAGCGGGGAATGAGCAGTTCTTC
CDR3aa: CASSRLAGNEQFF

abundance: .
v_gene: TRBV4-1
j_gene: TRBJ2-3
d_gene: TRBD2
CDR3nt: TGCGCCAGCAGCCAAGAAGGGCCTAGCGGTAGTTCCAATACGCAGTATTTT
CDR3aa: CASSQEGPSGSSNTQYF

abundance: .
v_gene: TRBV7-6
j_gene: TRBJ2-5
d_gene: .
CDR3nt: TGTGCCAGCAGCTTAGGAGGACAGAGCGGGTGGGAGACCCAGTACTTC
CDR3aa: CASSLGGQSGWETQYF

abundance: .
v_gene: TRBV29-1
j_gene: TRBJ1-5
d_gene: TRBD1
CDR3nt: TGCAGCGTATCGACAGGGCGAAATCAGCCCCAGCATTTT
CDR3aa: CSVSTGRNQPQHF

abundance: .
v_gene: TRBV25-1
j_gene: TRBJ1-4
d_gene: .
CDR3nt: TGTGCCAGCAGTGAATTAGGTTCCGCTAATGAAAAACTGTTTTTT
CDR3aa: CASSELGSANEKLFF

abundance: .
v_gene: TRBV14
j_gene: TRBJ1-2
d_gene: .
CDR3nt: TGTGCCAGCAGCCTTGGAGGGCACTATGGCTACACCTTC
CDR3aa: CASSLGGHYGYTF

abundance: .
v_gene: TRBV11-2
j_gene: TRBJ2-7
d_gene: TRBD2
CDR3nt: TGTGCCAGCAGCCTAGCGGGGCCCTACGAGCAGTACTTC
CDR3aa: CASSLAGPYEQYF

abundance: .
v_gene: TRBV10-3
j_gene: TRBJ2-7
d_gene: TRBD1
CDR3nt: TGTGCCATCAGTCTGTTAAAGGACAGGGAAGGCTACGAGCAGTACTTC
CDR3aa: CAISLLKDREGYEQYF

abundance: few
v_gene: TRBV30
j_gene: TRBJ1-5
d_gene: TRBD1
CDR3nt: TGTGCCTGGAGGGAACAGGGGGTAAATAATCAGCCCCAGCATTTT
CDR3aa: CAWREQGVNNQPQHF

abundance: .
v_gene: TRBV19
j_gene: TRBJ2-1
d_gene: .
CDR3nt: TGTGCCAGTAGTCTACTGGGAATCTACAATGAGCAGTTCTTC
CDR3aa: CASSLLGIYNEQFF

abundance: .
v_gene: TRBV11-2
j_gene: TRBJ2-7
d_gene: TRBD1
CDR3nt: TGTGCCAGCAGTTCCGACAGGGTTGGGTACGAGCAGTACTTC
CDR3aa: CASSSDRVGYEQYF

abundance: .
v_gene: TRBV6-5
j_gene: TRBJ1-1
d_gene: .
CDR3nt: TGTGCCAGCAGTTTGGGATGGGGGTTGAACACTGAAGCTTTCTTT
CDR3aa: CASSLGWGLNTEAFF

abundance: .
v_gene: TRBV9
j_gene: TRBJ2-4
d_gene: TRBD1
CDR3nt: TGTGCCAGCAGCCCACAGGACAGGATCGTGAACATTCAGTACTTC
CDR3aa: CASSPQDRIVNIQYF

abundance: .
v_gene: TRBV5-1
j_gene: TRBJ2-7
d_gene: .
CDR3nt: TGCGCCAGCAGCTTGGGCGTAGGGGCGACAGGTTTCTACGAGCAGTACTTC
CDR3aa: CASSLGVGATGFYEQYF

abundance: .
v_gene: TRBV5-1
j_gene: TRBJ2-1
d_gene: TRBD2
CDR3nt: TGCGCCAGCAGCCTCGGGACTAGCAATGAGCAGTTCTTC
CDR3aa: CASSLGTSNEQFF

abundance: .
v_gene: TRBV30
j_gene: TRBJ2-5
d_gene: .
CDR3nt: TGTGCCTGGAGCGGGGGCGGGAGTAGAAAAGAGACCCAGTACTTC
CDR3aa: CAWSGGGSRKETQYF

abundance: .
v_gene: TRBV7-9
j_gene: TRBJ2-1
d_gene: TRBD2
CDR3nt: TGTGCCAGCACGACCGTAGCGGGAGGTTCAGCCTACAATGAGCAGTTCTTC
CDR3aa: CASTTVAGGSAYNEQFF

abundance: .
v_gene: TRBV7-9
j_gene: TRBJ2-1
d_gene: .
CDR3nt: TGTGCCAGCAGCCCAATCCTCCGGGGCGGCGAGAACAATGAGCAGTTCTTC
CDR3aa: CASSPILRGGENNEQFF